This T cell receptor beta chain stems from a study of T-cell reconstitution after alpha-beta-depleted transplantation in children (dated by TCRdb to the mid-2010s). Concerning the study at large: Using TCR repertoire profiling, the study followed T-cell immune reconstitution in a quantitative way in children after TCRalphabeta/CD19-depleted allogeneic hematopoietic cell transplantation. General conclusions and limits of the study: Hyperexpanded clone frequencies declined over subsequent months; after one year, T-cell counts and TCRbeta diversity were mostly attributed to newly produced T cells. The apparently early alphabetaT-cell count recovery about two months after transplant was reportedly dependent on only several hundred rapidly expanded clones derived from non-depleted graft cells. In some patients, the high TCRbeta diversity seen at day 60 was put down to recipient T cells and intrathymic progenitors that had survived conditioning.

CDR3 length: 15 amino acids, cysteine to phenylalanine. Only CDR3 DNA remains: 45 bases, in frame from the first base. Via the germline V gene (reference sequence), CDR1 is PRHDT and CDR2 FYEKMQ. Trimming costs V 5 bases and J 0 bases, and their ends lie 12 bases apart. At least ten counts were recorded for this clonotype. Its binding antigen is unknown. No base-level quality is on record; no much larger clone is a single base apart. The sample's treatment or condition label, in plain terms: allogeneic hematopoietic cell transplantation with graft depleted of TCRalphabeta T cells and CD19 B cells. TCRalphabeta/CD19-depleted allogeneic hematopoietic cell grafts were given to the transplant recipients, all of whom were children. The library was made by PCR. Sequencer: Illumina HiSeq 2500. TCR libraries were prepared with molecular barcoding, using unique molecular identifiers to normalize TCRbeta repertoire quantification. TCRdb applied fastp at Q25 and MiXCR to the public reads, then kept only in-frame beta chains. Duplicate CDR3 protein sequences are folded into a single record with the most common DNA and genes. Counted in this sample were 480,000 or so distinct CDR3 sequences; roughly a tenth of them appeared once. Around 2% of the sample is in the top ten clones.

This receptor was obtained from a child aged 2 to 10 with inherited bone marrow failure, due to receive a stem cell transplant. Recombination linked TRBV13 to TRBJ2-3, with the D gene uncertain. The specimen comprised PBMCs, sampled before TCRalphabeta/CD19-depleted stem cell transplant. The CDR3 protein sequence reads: CASSTMPRSTDTQYF. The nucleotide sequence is TGTGCCAGCAGCACCATGCCCAGGAGCACAGATACGCAGTATTTT. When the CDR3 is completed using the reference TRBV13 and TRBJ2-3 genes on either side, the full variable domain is AAGVIQSPRHLIKEKRETATLKCYPIPRHDTVYWYQQGPGQDPQFLISFYEKMQSDKGSIPDRFSAQQFSDYHSELNMSSLELGDSALYFCASSTMPRSTDTQYFGPGTRLTVL.